The subject of this entry is one TCR beta chain. Its antigen is as yet unknown. The data derive from a study of cytomegalovirus exposure and HLA in healthy donors. Overall study findings and caveats: In a later analysis, TCR beta V- and J-gene trimming was associated with a missense DCLRE1C variant.

PCR primers comprised 60 Vbeta and 13 Jbeta primers. Produced via immunoSEQ multiplex PCR; TCRdb's table is partial and in-frame only. The sample contains about 200,000 clones, 65% to 85% of which appear only once. Germline loops: CDR1 MNHNS, CDR2 SASEGT. The V segment lost 7 bases and the J segment 7 bases; nucleotides outside the gene matches: 12. This CDR3 is 15 amino acids long. The rearrangement uses TRBV6-1 and TRBJ2-2; TRBD2 matches 7 bases. Sequencing input: PBMCs. This TCR derives from a young man in good health and CMV-seronegative. This chain's CDR3 is CASKTLAEFGGELFF. CDR3 DNA sequence: TGTGCCAGCAAAACCCTAGCGGAGTTCGGCGGGGAGCTGTTTTTT.